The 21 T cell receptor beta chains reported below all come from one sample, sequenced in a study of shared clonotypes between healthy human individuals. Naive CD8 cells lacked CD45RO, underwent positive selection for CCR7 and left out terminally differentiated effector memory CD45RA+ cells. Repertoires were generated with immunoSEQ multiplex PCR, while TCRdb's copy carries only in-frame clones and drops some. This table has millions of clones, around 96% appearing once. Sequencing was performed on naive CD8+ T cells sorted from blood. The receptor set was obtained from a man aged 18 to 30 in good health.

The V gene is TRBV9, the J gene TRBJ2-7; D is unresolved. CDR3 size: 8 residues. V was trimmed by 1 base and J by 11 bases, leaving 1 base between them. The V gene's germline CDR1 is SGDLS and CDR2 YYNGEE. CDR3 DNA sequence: TGTGCCAGCAGCGTAAAGTACTTC. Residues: CASSVKYF.

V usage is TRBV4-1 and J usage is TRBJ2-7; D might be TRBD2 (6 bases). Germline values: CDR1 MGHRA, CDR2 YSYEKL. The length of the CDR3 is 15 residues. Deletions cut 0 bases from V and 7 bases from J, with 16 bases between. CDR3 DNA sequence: TGCGCCAGCAGCCAAGATGGCGGGGTCCCCCTGGAGCAGTACTTC. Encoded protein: CASSQDGGVPLEQYF.

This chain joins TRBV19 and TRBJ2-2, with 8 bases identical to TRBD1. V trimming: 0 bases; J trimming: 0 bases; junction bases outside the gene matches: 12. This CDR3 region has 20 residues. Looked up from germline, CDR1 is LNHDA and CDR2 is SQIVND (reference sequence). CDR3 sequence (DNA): TGTGCCAGTAGTATAGATTTGAGACAGGGGAACCCTCCGAACACCGGGGAGCTGTTTTTT. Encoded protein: CASSIDLRQGNPPNTGELFF.

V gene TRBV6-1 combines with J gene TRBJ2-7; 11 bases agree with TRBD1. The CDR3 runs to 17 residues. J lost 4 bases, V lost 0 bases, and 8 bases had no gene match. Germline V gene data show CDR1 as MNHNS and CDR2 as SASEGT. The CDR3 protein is CASSEAPGTGGLYEQYF. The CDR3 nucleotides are TGTGCCAGCAGTGAAGCCCCCGGGACAGGGGGGTTATACGAGCAGTACTTC.

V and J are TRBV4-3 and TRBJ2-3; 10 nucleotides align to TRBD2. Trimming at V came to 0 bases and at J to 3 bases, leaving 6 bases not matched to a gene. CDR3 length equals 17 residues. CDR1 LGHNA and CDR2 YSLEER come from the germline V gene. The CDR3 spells CASSQDPGTSVTDTQYF. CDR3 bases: TGCGCCAGCAGCCAAGACCCCGGGACTAGCGTAACAGATACGCAGTATTTT.

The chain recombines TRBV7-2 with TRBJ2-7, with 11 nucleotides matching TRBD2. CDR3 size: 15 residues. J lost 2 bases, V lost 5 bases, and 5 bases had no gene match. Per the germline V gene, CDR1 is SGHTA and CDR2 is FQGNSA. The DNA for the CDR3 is TGTGCCAGCAGCCGTAGCGGGGGGGCCCCCTACGAGCAGTACTTC. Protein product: CASSRSGGAPYEQYF.

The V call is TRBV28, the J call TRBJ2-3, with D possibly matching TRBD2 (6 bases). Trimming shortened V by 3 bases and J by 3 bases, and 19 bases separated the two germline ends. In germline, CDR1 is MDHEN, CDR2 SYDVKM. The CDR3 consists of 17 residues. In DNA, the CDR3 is TGTGCCAGCAGTTTTCCTCCAGAGGGCGGGAATACAGATACGCAGTATTTT. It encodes CASSFPPEGGNTDTQYF.

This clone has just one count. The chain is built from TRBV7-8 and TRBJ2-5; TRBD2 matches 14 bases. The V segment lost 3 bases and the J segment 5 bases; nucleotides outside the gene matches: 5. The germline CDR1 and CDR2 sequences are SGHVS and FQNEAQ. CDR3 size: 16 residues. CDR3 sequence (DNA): TGTGCCAGCAGCTTGGGACTAGCGGGAGTGTCGGAGACCCAGTACTTC. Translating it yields CASSLGLAGVSETQYF. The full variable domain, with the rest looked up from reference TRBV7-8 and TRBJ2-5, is GAGVSQSPRYKVAKRGQDVALRCDPISGHVSLFWYQQALGQGPEFLTYFQNEAQLDKSGLPSDRFFAERPEGSVSTLKIQRTQQEDSAVYLCASSLGLAGVSETQYFGPGTRLLVL.

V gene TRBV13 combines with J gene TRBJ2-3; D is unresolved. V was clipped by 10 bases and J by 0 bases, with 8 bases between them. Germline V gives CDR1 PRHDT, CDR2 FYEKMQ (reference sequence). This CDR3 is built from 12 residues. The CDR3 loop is CATSVSTDTQYF. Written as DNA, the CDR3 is TGTGCCACCAGTGTAAGCACAGATACGCAGTATTTT.

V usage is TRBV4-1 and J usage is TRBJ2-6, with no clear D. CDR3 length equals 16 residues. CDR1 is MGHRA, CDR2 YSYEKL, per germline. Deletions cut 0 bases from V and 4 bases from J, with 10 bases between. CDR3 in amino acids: CASSQDLKGGANVLTF. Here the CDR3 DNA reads TGCGCCAGCAGCCAAGATCTCAAGGGAGGGGCCAACGTCCTGACTTTC.

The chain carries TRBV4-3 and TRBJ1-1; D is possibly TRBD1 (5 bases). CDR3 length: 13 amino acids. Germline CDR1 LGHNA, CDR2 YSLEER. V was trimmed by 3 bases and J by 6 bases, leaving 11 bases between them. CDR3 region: CASSHWGLSEAFF. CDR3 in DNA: TGCGCCAGCAGCCACTGGGGACTCTCTGAAGCTTTCTTT.

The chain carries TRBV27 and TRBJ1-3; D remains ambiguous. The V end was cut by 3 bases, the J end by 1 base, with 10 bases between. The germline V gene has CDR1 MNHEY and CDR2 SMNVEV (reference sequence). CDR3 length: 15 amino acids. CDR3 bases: TGTGCCAGCAGTTTGGGTCCTGGGTCTGGAAACACCATATATTTT. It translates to CASSLGPGSGNTIYF.

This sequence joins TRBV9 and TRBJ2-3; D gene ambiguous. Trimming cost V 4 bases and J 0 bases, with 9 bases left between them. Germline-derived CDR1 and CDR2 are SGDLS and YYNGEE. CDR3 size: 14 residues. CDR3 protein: CASSPLTSTDTQYF. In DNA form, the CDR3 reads TGTGCCAGCAGCCCTCTGACTAGCACAGATACGCAGTATTTT.

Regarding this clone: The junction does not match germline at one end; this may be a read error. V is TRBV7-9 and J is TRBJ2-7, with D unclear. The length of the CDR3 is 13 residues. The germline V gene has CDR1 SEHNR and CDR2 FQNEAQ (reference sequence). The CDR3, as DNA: TGTGCCAACAGCTTAGCCAGCGTCTACGAGCAGTACTTC. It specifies CANSLASVYEQYF.

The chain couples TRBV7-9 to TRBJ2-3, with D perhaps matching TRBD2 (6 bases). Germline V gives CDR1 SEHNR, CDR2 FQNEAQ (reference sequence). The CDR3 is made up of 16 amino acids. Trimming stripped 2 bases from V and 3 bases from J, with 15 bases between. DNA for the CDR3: TGTGCCAGCAGCTTATCCTTCGCGGGACGGACAGATACGCAGTATTTT. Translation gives CASSLSFAGRTDTQYF.

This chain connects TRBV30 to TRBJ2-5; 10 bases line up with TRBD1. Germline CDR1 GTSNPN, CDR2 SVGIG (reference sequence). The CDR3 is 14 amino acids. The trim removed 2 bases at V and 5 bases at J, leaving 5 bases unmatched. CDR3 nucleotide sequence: TGTGCCTGGAGTTTAGGGACAGGGGTGGAGACCCAGTACTTC. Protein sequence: CAWSLGTGVETQYF.

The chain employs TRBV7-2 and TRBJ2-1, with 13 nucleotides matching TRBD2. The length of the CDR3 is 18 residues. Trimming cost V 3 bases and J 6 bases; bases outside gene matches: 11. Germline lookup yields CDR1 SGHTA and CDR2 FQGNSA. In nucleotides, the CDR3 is TGTGCCAGCAGCTTCGGGACTAGCGGGATTAAAGGTAGCAATGAGCAGTTCTTC. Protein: CASSFGTSGIKGSNEQFF.

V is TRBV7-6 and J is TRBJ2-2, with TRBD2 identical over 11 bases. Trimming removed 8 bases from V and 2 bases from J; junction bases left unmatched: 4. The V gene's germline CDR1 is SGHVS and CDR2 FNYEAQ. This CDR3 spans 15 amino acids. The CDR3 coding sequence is TGTGCCAGCGGTCTAGCGGGGGGAAACACCGGGGAGCTGTTTTTT. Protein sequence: CASGLAGGNTGELFF.

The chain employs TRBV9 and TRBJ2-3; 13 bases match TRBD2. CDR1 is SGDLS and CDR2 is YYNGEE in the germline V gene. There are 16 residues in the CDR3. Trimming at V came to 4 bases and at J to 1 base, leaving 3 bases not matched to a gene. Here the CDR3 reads CASSSGLAGGTDTQYF. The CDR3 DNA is TGTGCCAGCAGCTCAGGACTAGCGGGGGGCACAGATACGCAGTATTTT.

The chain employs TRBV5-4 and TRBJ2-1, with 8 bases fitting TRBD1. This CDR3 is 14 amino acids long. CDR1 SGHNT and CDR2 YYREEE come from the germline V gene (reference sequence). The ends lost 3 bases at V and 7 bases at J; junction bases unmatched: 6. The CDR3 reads CASSSWTGPNEQFF. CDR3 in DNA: TGTGCCAGCAGCTCTTGGACAGGGCCGAATGAGCAGTTCTTC.

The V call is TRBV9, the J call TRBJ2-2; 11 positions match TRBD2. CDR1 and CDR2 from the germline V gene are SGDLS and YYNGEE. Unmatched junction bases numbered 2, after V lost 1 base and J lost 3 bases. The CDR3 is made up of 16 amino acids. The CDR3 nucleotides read TGTGCCAGCAGCGTAACGGGACTAGCGGACACCGGGGAGCTGTTTTTT. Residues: CASSVTGLADTGELFF.